A single sample gave rise to the 21 T cell receptor beta chains below, sequenced in a study of T cells after yellow fever vaccination. TCRdb recomputed calls from the 5' RACE reads with MiXCR, one row per CDR3 protein. The table records about 630,000 distinct CDR3 sequences, roughly an eighth of them present only once. The specimen comprised PBMCs, sampled on the day of the yellow fever booster vaccination. These receptors all come from a man aged 30 to 39 who received the YFV17D yellow fever vaccine.

The chain carries TRBV5-1 and TRBJ2-4; 8 bases fit TRBD2. Germline lookup yields CDR1 SGHRS and CDR2 YFSETQ. The V segment lost 4 bases and the J segment 12 bases; nucleotides outside the gene matches: 9. The CDR3 has 13 residues. This CDR3 is CASSLPAGEPQYF. The CDR3 DNA follows: TGCGCCAGCAGCCTACCAGCGGGAGAGCCTCAGTACTTC.

This clonotype occurred many times. This chain uses TRBV7-2 with TRBJ1-5, with D maybe TRBD1 (6 bases). V was cut by 6 bases and J by 1 base, with 7 bases left in between. There are 13 residues in the CDR3. The germline V gene encodes CDR1 SGHTA and CDR2 FQGNSA. The CDR3 nucleotides read TGTGCCAGCAGTCAGGGGAGCAATCAGCCCCAGCATTTT. Translating it yields CASSQGSNQPQHF.

The chain carries TRBV7-2 and TRBJ2-7; D is possibly TRBD2 (6 bases). Trimming took 5 bases from V and 1 from J, leaving 18 bases between them. CDR3 length: 16 residues. Per the germline V gene, CDR1 is SGHTA and CDR2 is FQGNSA. Written as DNA, the CDR3 is TGTGCCAGCAGCCTCCTGGGCCGGACTAATTCCTACGAGCAGTACTTC. As protein: CASSLLGRTNSYEQYF.

This clonotype came up many times. CDR3 coding DNA: TGTGCCAGCAGCGACGGGGGCGGCGGGGCCCCCTACGAGCAGTACTTC. Translating it yields CASSDGGGGAPYEQYF. The chain combines TRBV7-9 with TRBJ2-7, with D perhaps assigned TRBD1 or TRBD2 (6 bases each). Germline values: CDR1 SEHNR, CDR2 FQNEAQ (reference sequence). Deletions cut 5 bases from V and 2 bases from J, with 19 bases between. The CDR3 has 16 amino acids.

This clonotype has just a few counts. The CDR3 DNA is TGCAGCGTTGAATTAGCGGGACATGGAGGCTACACCTTC. Its translation: CSVELAGHGGYTF. This rearrangement joins TRBV29-1 to TRBJ1-2, with a possible D match to TRBD1 (6 bases). The CDR3 covers 13 residues. The germline V gene has CDR1 SQVTM and CDR2 ANQGSEA. The V end was cut by 2 bases, the J end by 8 bases, with 15 bases between.

In this sample, this clonotype turned up a few times. CDR3: CASSSGQGVVYNEQFF. CDR3 sequence (DNA): TGTGCCAGCAGCTCCGGACAGGGGGTGGTCTACAATGAGCAGTTCTTC. V usage is TRBV7-9 and J usage is TRBJ2-1, with 10 bases that match TRBD1. Per germline, CDR1 SEHNR and CDR2 FQNEAQ (reference sequence). The CDR3 has 16 residues. V shed 4 bases and J 3 bases; nucleotides not matched to a gene: 6.

The count of this clonotype is one. The CDR3 DNA follows: TGCAGTGCTAGAGCCGGACTTTCCTACAATGAGCAGTTCTTC. It yields the protein CSARAGLSYNEQFF. The rearrangement joins TRBV20-1 to TRBJ2-1, with D perhaps matching TRBD2 (5 bases). Germline-derived CDR1 and CDR2 are DFQATT and SNEGSKA (reference sequence). CDR3 size: 14 residues. Trimming shortened V by 1 base and J by 1 base, and 8 bases separated the two germline ends.

This chain connects TRBV7-6 to TRBJ2-2; D may correspond to TRBD1 or TRBD2 (5 bases each). Germline CDR1 reads SGHVS; CDR2 reads FNYEAQ. V shed 3 bases and J shed 6 bases, with 11 bases lying between them. The CDR3 spans 14 residues. This chain's CDR3 is CASSLSRGAGELFF. CDR3 bases: TGTGCCAGCAGCTTGTCCCGGGGCGCCGGGGAGCTGTTTTTT. The complete variable domain, with remaining parts taken from reference TRBV7-6 and TRBJ2-2, reads GAGVSQSPRYKVTKRGQDVALRCDPISGHVSLYWYRQALGQGPEFLTYFNYEAQQDKSGLPNDRFSAERPEGSISTLTIQRTEQRDSAMYRCASSLSRGAGELFFGEGSRLTVL.

As concerns this clonotype: Germline and junction disagree at one end, which may indicate a read error. The V and J genes are TRBV6-1 and TRBJ2-5; D may correspond to TRBD1 or TRBD2 (5 bases each). Per the germline V gene, CDR1 is MNHNS and CDR2 is SASEGT. The CDR3 consists of 16 residues. CDR3 DNA sequence: TGTGCCAGCAGGAAAACCGGGACCCAGCCATCGGAGACCCCGTACTTC. It is translated as CASRKTGTQPSETPYF.

The chain combines TRBV7-2 with TRBJ2-3; D gene unclear. V was trimmed by 5 bases and J by 1 base, leaving 13 bases between them. The germline gives CDR1 SGHTA, CDR2 FQGNSA. This CDR3 has 15 amino acids. CDR3 region: CASSLEVSRTDTQYF. DNA for the CDR3: TGTGCCAGCAGCCTAGAGGTCAGCCGCACAGATACGCAGTATTTT.

A few counts support this clonotype. In DNA, the CDR3 is TGCAGTGCTAGTTATCTACAGGGTAAAGAAAAACTGTTTTTT. It codes for CSASYLQGKEKLFF. The V and J genes are TRBV20-1 and TRBJ1-4; tentatively, D is TRBD1 (6 bases). CDR3 length: 14 residues. Germline V CDR1 and CDR2: DFQATT, SNEGSKA (reference sequence). V lost 3 bases and J 8 bases, leaving 16 bases between the germline ends.

This chain links TRBV6-1 with TRBJ1-1; the match to TRBD1 covers 7 bases. Germline V lookup: CDR1 MNHNS, CDR2 SASEGT. The V and J ends lost 8 bases and 5 bases, in that order; junction bases with no gene match: 8. CDR3 length: 13 residues. The CDR3 spells CASLKGAATEAFF. The CDR3 nucleotides read TGTGCCAGCTTGAAGGGGGCCGCGACTGAAGCTTTCTTT.

The chain combines TRBV6-2 or TRBV6-3 with TRBJ1-1; D unclear. Germline V gene data show CDR1 as MNHEY and CDR2 as SVGEGT. The CDR3 has 13 residues. With 2 bases removed from V and 2 bases from J, the gap between germline ends came to 6 bases. The chain's CDR3 is CASSYPANTEAFF. The CDR3 nucleotides read TGTGCCAGCAGTTACCCAGCTAACACTGAAGCTTTCTTT.

This clonotype was counted a few times. The rearrangement links TRBV15 to TRBJ2-1; TRBD2 matches 12 bases. From germline, CDR1 is LNHNV and CDR2 YYDKDF (reference sequence). J was trimmed by 1 base and V by 2 bases; bases with no gene match: 3. This CDR3 comprises 17 residues. CDR3 amino acids: CATSRPTSGRSYNEQFF. The CDR3 DNA reads as TGTGCCACCAGCAGACCCACTAGCGGGAGGTCCTACAATGAGCAGTTCTTC.

The CDR3 coding sequence is TGCGCCAGCAGCTTGGTTAGCGGGATTCTTTACGAGCAGTACTTC. Its translation is CASSLVSGILYEQYF. The chain has TRBV5-1 and TRBJ2-7; 8 bases fit TRBD2. The V gene's germline CDR1 is SGHRS and CDR2 YFSETQ. V shed 0 bases, J shed 4 bases, and the junction held 6 bases outside the gene matches. CDR3 length: 15 amino acids.

The V and J genes are TRBV29-1 and TRBJ2-7, with a weak D call TRBD2 (6 bases). The CDR3 runs to 13 residues. The V end was cut by 4 bases, the J end by 3 bases, with 13 bases between. Per the germline V gene, CDR1 is SQVTM and CDR2 is ANQGSEA. The CDR3 DNA follows: TGCAGCGTTGGGGACTCTTGGGGCTACGAGCAGTACTTC. Translation: CSVGDSWGYEQYF.

This clonotype was seen a few times. V gene TRBV29-1 combines with J gene TRBJ2-3; 9 bases map to TRBD2. The CDR3 is made up of 15 amino acids. In germline, CDR1 is SQVTM, CDR2 ANQGSEA. Trimming removed 2 bases from V and 4 bases from J; junction bases left unmatched: 7. This CDR3 reads CSVEFGGRAPDTQYF. Here the CDR3 DNA reads TGCAGCGTTGAATTTGGCGGGAGGGCCCCAGATACGCAGTATTTT.

The J gene is TRBJ2-1, the V gene TRBV27; D not certain. Germline lookup yields CDR1 MNHEY and CDR2 SMNVEV (reference sequence). The CDR3 totals 11 residues. The V end was cut by 4 bases, the J end by 5 bases, with 3 bases between. The CDR3 protein is CASSWHNEQFF. CDR3 coding DNA: TGTGCCAGCAGTTGGCACAATGAGCAGTTCTTC.

In this sample, this clonotype turned up many times. The chain uses TRBV11-1 and TRBJ2-3; D gene unclear. Per germline, CDR1 SGHAT and CDR2 FQDESV (reference sequence). The CDR3 has 12 residues. Trimming pared 5 bases from V and 6 bases from J, leaving 9 bases between. CDR3 nucleotides: TGTGCCAGCAGCATAGGGATTGATACGCAGTATTTT. Residues: CASSIGIDTQYF. Full variable domain (remainder filled in from reference TRBV11-1 and TRBJ2-3): EAEVAQSPRYKITEKSQAVAFWCDPISGHATLYWYRQILGQGPELLVQFQDESVVDDSQLPKDRFSAERLKGVDSTLKIQPAELGDSAMYLCASSIGIDTQYFGPGTRLTVL.

This clonotype was seen a few times. Possible read error: a much larger clone is one base away. The chain recombines TRBV6-5 with TRBJ2-5, with TRBD2 identical over 9 bases. J lost 4 bases, V lost 7 bases, and 4 bases had no gene match. The germline V gene has CDR1 MNHEY and CDR2 SVGAGI. The CDR3 is 13 amino acids. CDR3 protein: CASTLLAGETQYF. Here the CDR3 DNA reads TGTGCCAGCACCTTACTAGCGGGAGAGACCCAGTACTTC.

In this sample, this clonotype turned up a few times. V usage is TRBV7-6 and J usage is TRBJ2-3, with TRBD2 identical over 12 bases. CDR3 size: 19 residues. The V gene's germline CDR1 is SGHVS and CDR2 FNYEAQ. V lost 1 base and J lost 5; bases outside the gene matches: 13. The CDR3 region is CASSLEQAILAGGRDTQYF. The CDR3 bases are TGTGCCAGCAGCTTAGAACAAGCGATACTAGCGGGAGGTAGAGATACGCAGTATTTT.